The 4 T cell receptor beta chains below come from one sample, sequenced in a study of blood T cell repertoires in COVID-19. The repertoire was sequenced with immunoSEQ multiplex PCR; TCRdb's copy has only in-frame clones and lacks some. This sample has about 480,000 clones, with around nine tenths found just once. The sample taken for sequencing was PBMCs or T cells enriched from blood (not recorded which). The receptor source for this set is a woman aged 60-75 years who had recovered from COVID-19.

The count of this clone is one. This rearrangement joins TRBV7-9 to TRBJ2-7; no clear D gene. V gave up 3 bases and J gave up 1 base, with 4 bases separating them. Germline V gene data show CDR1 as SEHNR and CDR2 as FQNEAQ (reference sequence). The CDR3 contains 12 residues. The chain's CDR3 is CASSFPSYEQYF. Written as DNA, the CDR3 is TGTGCCAGCAGCTTTCCGTCCTACGAGCAGTACTTC.

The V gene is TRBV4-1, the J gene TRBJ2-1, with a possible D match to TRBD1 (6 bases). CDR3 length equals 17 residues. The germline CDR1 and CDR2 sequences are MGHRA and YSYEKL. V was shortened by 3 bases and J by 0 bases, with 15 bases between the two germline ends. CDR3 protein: CASSQGTQGSSYNEQFF. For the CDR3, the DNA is TGCGCCAGCAGCCAGGGTACTCAGGGGAGCTCCTACAATGAGCAGTTCTTC.

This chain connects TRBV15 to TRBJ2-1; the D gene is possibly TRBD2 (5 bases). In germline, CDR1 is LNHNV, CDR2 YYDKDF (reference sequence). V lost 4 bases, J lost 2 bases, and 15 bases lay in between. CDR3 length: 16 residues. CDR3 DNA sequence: TGTGCCACCAGCAACCGTAAGGACTCCCCCTACAATGAGCAGTTCTTC. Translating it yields CATSNRKDSPYNEQFF.

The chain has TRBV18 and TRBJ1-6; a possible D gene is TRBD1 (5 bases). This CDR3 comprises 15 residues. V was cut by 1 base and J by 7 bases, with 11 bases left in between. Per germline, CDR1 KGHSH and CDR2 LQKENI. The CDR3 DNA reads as TGTGCCAGCTCACCACTTGGGGGGGTAAATTCACCCCTCCACTTT. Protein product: CASSPLGGVNSPLHF.